One sample yielded the 29 T cell receptor beta chains listed below, sequenced in a study of blood T cell repertoires in COVID-19. Data came from immunoSEQ multiplex PCR; TCRdb stores just in-frame clones and leaves some out. The sample consists of roughly 260,000 clones, about 85% of them appearing once. The sample comprised peripheral blood. The receptors were sampled from a man aged 55 to 70 who had recovered from COVID-19.

The chain is built from TRBV13 and TRBJ1-1, with TRBD1 matching over 10 bases. Germline V lookup: CDR1 PRHDT, CDR2 FYEKMQ (reference sequence). This CDR3 comprises 15 residues. With V trimmed by 7 bases and J by 3 bases, 8 bases remained unmatched. The DNA of the CDR3 is TGTGCCAGCAACCAAGACAGGGGGCAATACACTGAAGCTTTCTTT. Translated, it gives CASNQDRGQYTEAFF.

The chain links TRBV19 to TRBJ1-1; unclear D gene. Trimming took 4 bases from V and 1 from J, leaving 7 bases between them. This CDR3 has 13 amino acids. Germline V gene sequence: CDR1 LNHDA, CDR2 SQIVND (reference sequence). CDR3 residues: CASSNPRNTEAFF. CDR3 nucleotides: TGTGCCAGTAGTAATCCTCGGAACACTGAAGCTTTCTTT.

This chain uses TRBV5-1 with TRBJ2-1, with 10 bases lining up with TRBD2. Germline CDR1 reads SGHRS; CDR2 reads YFSETQ. The CDR3 runs 17 residues. V lost 3 bases, J lost 7 bases, and 13 bases stayed unmatched. CDR3 sequence (DNA): TGCGCCAGCAGCTCGGGGGAGCGGGGGGGCTTCCGGAATGAGCAGTTCTTC. Its translation: CASSSGERGGFRNEQFF.

The rearrangement links TRBV14 to TRBJ1-4; TRBD1 might be the D (5 bases). CDR3 length equals 13 residues. From germline, CDR1 is SGHDN and CDR2 FVKESK. V lost 1 base and J lost 8, with 8 bases in between. CDR3 in amino acids: CASSQVQAEKLFF. DNA of the CDR3: TGTGCCAGCAGCCAAGTACAGGCGGAAAAACTGTTTTTT.

The J gene is TRBJ1-1, the V gene TRBV7-2; maybe TRBD1 (6 bases). Trimming shortened V by 5 bases and J by 1 base, and 14 bases separated the two germline ends. The CDR3 extends over 15 amino acids. CDR1 is SGHTA and CDR2 is FQGNSA in the germline V gene. This CDR3 is CASSPVGQQNTEAFF. In DNA form, the CDR3 reads TGTGCCAGCAGCCCAGTAGGACAGCAGAACACTGAAGCTTTCTTT.

The chain uses TRBV7-2 and TRBJ2-1; TRBD1 matches 10 bases. The CDR3 is 13 residues long. Germline assignment: CDR1 SGHTA and CDR2 FQGNSA. V trimming: 6 bases; J trimming: 8 bases; junction bases outside the gene matches: 4. CDR3 DNA sequence: TGTGCCAGCAGGTCCGGGACAGGGGATGAGCAGTTCTTC. It is translated as CASRSGTGDEQFF. Complete variable domain (other parts from reference TRBV7-2 and TRBJ2-1): GAGVSQSPSNKVTEKGKDVELRCDPISGHTALYWYRQSLGQGLEFLIYFQGNSAPDKSGLPSDRFSAERTGGSVSTLTIQRTQQEDSAVYLCASRSGTGDEQFFGPGTRLTVL.

The chain is built from TRBV15 and TRBJ2-7; D is unclear. This CDR3 contains 13 residues. Per germline, CDR1 LNHNV and CDR2 YYDKDF (reference sequence). V lost 0 bases and J lost 2, with 5 bases in between. CDR3 residues: CATSRDLTYEQYF. The DNA for the CDR3 is TGTGCCACCAGCAGAGATCTAACCTACGAGCAGTACTTC. The whole variable domain, filled in from reference TRBV15 and TRBJ2-7, reads DAMVIQNPRYQVTQFGKPVTLSCSQTLNHNVMYWYQQKSSQAPKLLFHYYDKDFNNEADTPDNFQSRRPNTSFCFLDIRSPGLGDTAMYLCATSRDLTYEQYFGPGTRLTVT.

The gene calls are TRBV11-1 and TRBJ2-5; 11 bases fit TRBD2. With 1 base clipped from V and 2 bases from J, the junction kept 3 bases outside the gene matches. Looked up from germline, CDR1 is SGHAT and CDR2 is FQDESV (reference sequence). This CDR3 region has 16 residues. This chain's CDR3 is CASSLEGLADQETQYF. CDR3 nucleotides: TGTGCCAGCAGCTTAGAGGGACTAGCGGATCAAGAGACCCAGTACTTC.

This sequence joins TRBV2 and TRBJ1-5; the D gene is possibly TRBD1 (6 bases). Trimming cost V 5 bases and J 7 bases, with 15 bases left between them. Germline CDR1 reads SNHLY; CDR2 reads FYNNEI. CDR3 length: 14 residues. For the CDR3, the DNA is TGTGCCAGCAGTCAACAGGGACCGTCCCAGCCCCAGCATTTT. Amino acid sequence: CASSQQGPSQPQHF.

As DNA, the CDR3 is TGTGCCAGCAGCGAGGCCGGGACACAATACGAGCAGTACTTC. This codes for CASSEAGTQYEQYF. The chain recombines TRBV7-9 with TRBJ2-7; tentative D call: TRBD1 (6 bases). The V end was cut by 5 bases, the J end by 4 bases, with 15 bases between. CDR3 length: 14 residues. Germline V CDR1 and CDR2: SEHNR, FQNEAQ (reference sequence).

The V gene is TRBV30, the J gene TRBJ1-2, with a weak D call TRBD1 (6 bases). The CDR3 loop spans 13 amino acids. V was trimmed by 2 bases and J by 3 bases, leaving 10 bases between them. Germline V CDR1 and CDR2: GTSNPN, SVGIG (reference sequence). CDR3 region: CAWSRGADYGYTF. The CDR3 DNA reads TGTGCCTGGAGTCGGGGGGCGGACTATGGCTACACCTTC.

CDR3 DNA sequence: TGTGCCAGCAGCAAAGTGGGCAGTCAGGGAAACACCATATATTTT. Amino acids: CASSKVGSQGNTIYF. The chain recombines TRBV21-1 with TRBJ1-3; TRBD1 is the table's D call and was not checked against the DNA. TRBV21-1 represents a pseudogene. CDR3 length: 15 amino acids.

The rearrangement links TRBV9 to TRBJ2-7, with D perhaps matching TRBD1 (6 bases). Trimming left V 0 bases short and J 4 bases short, with 11 bases between. The germline V gene has CDR1 SGDLS and CDR2 YYNGEE. This CDR3 has 14 amino acids. The CDR3 sequence is CASSVGGQSYEQYF. The CDR3 coding sequence is TGTGCCAGCAGCGTAGGTGGACAGAGTTACGAGCAGTACTTC.

V is TRBV19 and J is TRBJ2-7; 10 positions agree with TRBD2. This CDR3 spans 15 amino acids. V trimming: 4 bases; J trimming: 3 bases; junction bases outside the gene matches: 6. Germline V gene sequence: CDR1 LNHDA, CDR2 SQIVND (reference sequence). In nucleotides, the CDR3 is TGTGCCAGTAGTACAAGCGGGGGGGCTGTCTACGAGCAGTACTTC. Amino acids: CASSTSGGAVYEQYF.

CDR3 amino acids: CSVRGDGSERALHF. CDR3 coding DNA: TGCAGCGTTAGAGGAGACGGGAGCGAGAGGGCCCTCCACTTT. The V call is TRBV29-1, the J call TRBJ1-6, with D hard to call. The CDR3 contains 14 residues. Germline assignment: CDR1 SQVTM and CDR2 ANQGSEA. Between the trimmed V and J ends, which lost 5 bases and 14 bases, there was a span of 22 bases.

This clone was found a few times. V usage is TRBV5-4 and J usage is TRBJ1-6; unclear D gene. Trimming cost V 2 bases and J 5 bases, with 5 bases left between them. The V gene's germline CDR1 is SGHNT and CDR2 YYREEE (reference sequence). CDR3 size: 13 residues. This chain's CDR3 is CASSFTDNSPLHF. CDR3 nucleotide sequence: TGTGCCAGCAGCTTTACGGATAATTCACCCCTCCACTTT.

The sample holds one count of this clone. The V gene is TRBV9, the J gene TRBJ2-5, with TRBD2 matching 9 bases. The V gene's germline CDR1 is SGDLS and CDR2 YYNGEE. V dropped 2 bases and J dropped 0; count of bases not matched to a gene: 2. The CDR3 has 15 amino acids. The CDR3 DNA sequence: TGTGCCAGCAGCGTCTCTAGCGGGGACCAAGAGACCCAGTACTTC. Its translation is CASSVSSGDQETQYF.

This chain joins TRBV10-3 and TRBJ2-7, with 16 bases that match TRBD2. CDR1 is ENHRY and CDR2 is SYGVKD in the germline V gene. J lost 5 bases, V lost 4 bases, and 11 bases had no gene match. CDR3 length: 18 residues. CDR3 protein: CAISGKPGLAGGPHEQYF. Written as DNA, the CDR3 is TGTGCCATCAGTGGGAAACCGGGACTAGCGGGGGGGCCGCACGAGCAGTACTTC.

This sequence joins TRBV28 and TRBJ2-7; 10 nucleotides match TRBD1. Germline V gives CDR1 MDHEN, CDR2 SYDVKM. Unmatched junction bases numbered 8, after V lost 8 bases and J lost 4 bases. CDR3 length: 14 amino acids. DNA for the CDR3: TGTGCCAGCTTAGACAGGGGGCGCGGGTACGAGCAGTACTTC. It translates to CASLDRGRGYEQYF.

The V gene is TRBV5-1, the J gene TRBJ2-3; 7 bases map to TRBD1. The CDR3 runs to 15 residues. Germline V CDR1 and CDR2: SGHRS, YFSETQ. Germline trimming cut 4 bases from V and 2 bases from J; bases unmatched to any gene: 7. CDR3 sequence (DNA): TGCGCCAGCAGCCCCGGGGACAGCTACACAGATACGCAGTATTTT. Amino acids: CASSPGDSYTDTQYF.

This clone was observed once. The rearrangement joins TRBV3-1 (or the pseudogene TRBV3-2) to TRBJ1-1; 7 nucleotides match TRBD1. The germline gives CDR1 LGHDT, CDR2 YNNKEL (reference sequence). The CDR3 is 14 residues long. V lost 4 bases and J lost 2; bases outside the gene matches: 4. The CDR3 spells CASSPDRVNTEAFF. For the CDR3, the DNA is TGTGCCAGCAGCCCCGACAGGGTTAACACTGAAGCTTTCTTT.

This clone occurred a few times. The chain is built from TRBV5-1 and TRBJ1-2; D gene unclear. The CDR3 has 16 residues. V was trimmed by 0 bases and J by 0 bases, leaving 12 bases between them. CDR1 and CDR2 (germline): SGHRS, YFSETQ. CDR3: CASSLASQATNYGYTF. The DNA of the CDR3 is TGCGCCAGCAGCTTGGCCAGCCAGGCTACTAACTATGGCTACACCTTC. Full variable domain (remainder filled in from reference TRBV5-1 and TRBJ1-2): KAGVTQTPRYLIKTRGQQVTLSCSPISGHRSVSWYQQTPGQGLQFLFEYFSETQRNKGNFPGRFSGRQFSNSRSEMNVSTLELGDSALYLCASSLASQATNYGYTFGSGTRLTVV.

The rearrangement links TRBV5-1 to TRBJ2-3; 8 bases are a match to TRBD2. Trimming at V came to 4 bases and at J to 6 bases, leaving 10 bases not matched to a gene. The germline CDR1 and CDR2 sequences are SGHRS and YFSETQ. The CDR3 totals 15 residues. The CDR3 nucleotides read TGCGCCAGCAGCCCCCTCCGGGGGGGCCCCGATACGCAGTATTTT. Amino acid sequence: CASSPLRGGPDTQYF.

The chain combines TRBV19 with TRBJ2-7, with D perhaps TRBD2 (6 bases). Looked up from germline, CDR1 is LNHDA and CDR2 is SQIVND (reference sequence). Trimming cost V 10 bases and J 1 base, with 20 bases left between them. The CDR3 loop spans 15 amino acids. The chain's CDR3 is CATLGGRERSYEQYF. Here the CDR3 DNA reads TGTGCCACCCTGGGCGGGCGGGAACGTTCCTACGAGCAGTACTTC.

This chain joins TRBV4-2 and TRBJ1-3; no reliable D call. Trimming removed 6 bases at V and 0 bases at J, with 9 bases between. The germline gives CDR1 LGHNA, CDR2 YNFKEQ. The CDR3 runs 14 residues. Written as DNA, the CDR3 is TGTGCCAGCAGTCGAGACACCTCTGGAAACACCATATATTTT. Translating it yields CASSRDTSGNTIYF.

V usage is TRBV6-6 and J usage is TRBJ2-7; TRBD2 matches at 12 bases. Germline V lookup: CDR1 MNHNY, CDR2 SVGAGI (reference sequence). The CDR3 spans 17 residues. The ends lost 5 bases at V and 2 bases at J; junction bases unmatched: 10. CDR3 coding DNA: TGTGCCAGCAGTCAAAGTACTAGCGGGGGGCTTACCTACGAGCAGTACTTC. Its translation is CASSQSTSGGLTYEQYF.

The chain recombines TRBV11-2 with TRBJ2-5; D is possibly TRBD2 (6 bases). Between the trimmed V and J ends, which lost 5 bases and 5 bases, there was a span of 21 bases. The CDR3 runs to 16 residues. Germline CDR1 reads SGHAT; CDR2 reads FQNNGV. The CDR3 sequence: CASSRLALSGSETQYF. CDR3 DNA: TGTGCCAGCAGCCGTCTAGCGCTTTCCGGTTCGGAGACCCAGTACTTC.

This clone appeared once. The chain carries TRBV9 and TRBJ2-5; tentatively, D is TRBD2 (6 bases). The CDR3 is made up of 15 amino acids. CDR1 and CDR2 from the germline V gene are SGDLS and YYNGEE. V shed 6 bases and J shed 3 bases, with 18 bases lying between them. The CDR3 DNA is TGTGCCAGCACCACCGGGACTGGCCCTGAAGAGACCCAGTACTTC. It codes for CASTTGTGPEETQYF.

J is TRBJ1-1 and V is TRBV11-2; TRBD1 agrees at 9 bases. Germline V gene data show CDR1 as SGHAT and CDR2 as FQNNGV. CDR3 length equals 17 residues. Germline trimming cut 6 bases from V and 6 bases from J; bases unmatched to any gene: 17. The CDR3 region has the DNA TGTGCCAGCAGAACCCCGTTATCTTCCGGACAGGGGCCTGAAGCTTTCTTT. Its protein product is CASRTPLSSGQGPEAFF. Variable domain in full (rest from reference TRBV11-2 and TRBJ1-1): EAGVAQSPRYKIIEKRQSVAFWCNPISGHATLYWYQQILGQGPKLLIQFQNNGVVDDSQLPKDRFSAERLKGVDSTLKIQPAKLEDSAVYLCASRTPLSSGQGPEAFFGQGTRLTVV.